This T cell receptor (beta chain) was documented in a study of cytomegalovirus exposure and HLA in healthy donors (dated by TCRdb to 2017 to 2019). Study-level background: In an earlier analysis of fewer than 750 of the donors, 276 Gb of sequence data and 120 million or so unique TCR beta sequences from 180 million or so T cells were reported. An early release covering some 640 HLA-typed donors comprised about 300 gigabases of sequencing data and about 90 million unique TCR sequences. The genetic ancestry cluster associated with self-reported Caucasian donors included 81% of the approximately 400 genotyped donors. The study aimed to test whether signatures of past pathogen exposure could be identified by cataloging public T cell receptors. Using immunosequencing, the study profiled T cell repertoires from 550 to 750 subjects and related those repertoires to cytomegalovirus serostatus. Besides the first cohort of around 700 subjects, a separate validation cohort made up of over a hundred different subjects was used. To predict cytomegalovirus infection status, the study combined high-throughput TCR immunosequencing, statistical association of individual TCRs with disease status, and machine learning. In a later analysis, previously published TCR beta repertoires from 666 donors were re-analyzed and high-resolution HLA genotyping was added so that TCR occurrence patterns could be studied. Rather than drawing on any new phenotypic data, the later analysis identified candidate immune exposures from TCR beta sequences and the way those sequences occurred across donors. To decide whether each TCR beta V gene segment behaved as functional or pseudogenic, an earlier analysis of several hundred of the donors relied on high-throughput TCR beta sequencing. Donor age, sex, ethnicity and CMV serostatus were compiled together with the repertoire data. A later genetic analysis used genome-wide SNP genotypes for about three fifths of the roughly 700 donors, treating that subset as a discovery cohort. Every discovery cohort repertoire had been produced on one sequencing platform. HLA typing included class I and class II loci at four-digit resolution. Typing coverage differed by locus: A, B, C, DRB1 and DQB1 were typed in about 620-640 donors, DQA1 in roughly 500, DPA1 in around 610, and DPB1 in 400 to 490. Four to six DR-DQ haplotypes were handled as single units for association and clustering, since linkage in the cohort was strong. Across around 400 genotyped donors of the cohort, an average of about 240,000 unique TCR beta nucleotide sequences per donor were sequenced, and approximately 17% of those sequences were non-productive.

The CDR3, from cysteine to phenylalanine, totals 17 residues. This entry keeps only the CDR3 DNA: 51 bases, framed from base 1. V is clipped by 0 bases and J by 0 bases, and the sequence between their germline boundaries is 13 bases long. The germline V gene sets CDR1 to SGHTA and CDR2 to FQGTGA. The library was prepared using the immunoSEQ multiplex PCR assay. A mixture of 60 forward primers for TCR Vbeta segments and 13 reverse primers for TCR Jbeta segments was used in the multiplex PCR. The CDR3 region of rearranged TCR beta genes was amplified from genomic DNA by a multiplex PCR assay. On the Illumina HiSeq System, the amplified TCR beta libraries were sequenced as 87-base-pair reads. For the original study's pipeline: In a later analysis, roughly 80 million unique TCR beta chains were counted across the roughly 610 repertoires, and around 11 million of these chains were shared by at least two donors. Raw reads were error-corrected and collapsed into unique sequences by a nearest-neighbor algorithm in which closely related sequences were merged to remove PCR and sequencing errors. Alignment of CDR3 sequences to IMGT reference sequences was used to assign V, D and J gene segments. For a sequence to be retained, a match of at least six nucleotides to both a V gene segment and a J gene segment was required. A rearrangement was called productive if the CDR3 had no stop codons and remained in frame with V and J, and every other rearrangement was called non-productive. Following IMGT convention, CDR3 was defined as the stretch from the second conserved V-encoded cysteine to the conserved J-encoded phenylalanine. Sequences without an unambiguous match to a single V gene segment were excluded from the earlier analysis of several hundred of the donors. In an earlier analysis of some 590 of the donors, a V segment was called functional when productive rearrangements were above 56.7%, and segregating when the standard deviation between donors exceeded 5%. To diagnose cytomegalovirus status from the catalog of TCR beta chain sequences, a statistical classification framework was built. V and J gene assignment, in a later analysis, came from comparing TCR nucleotide sequences with IMGT/GENE-DB human TR gene sequences. A later analysis assigned CDR3 sequences and most-parsimonious VDJ recombination scenarios with the TCRdist pipeline. A later analysis defined each TCR beta chain by its CDR3 amino acid sequence plus V-gene family, and excluded reads lacking a unique V-gene family. To address suspected cross-contamination and a sequencing artifact, a later analysis removed a few hundred highly shared, low-generation-probability nucleotide sequences. In a later analysis, a clonal expansion index for each public chain was calculated from normalized within-repertoire ranks of inferred template counts. A later analysis computed generation probabilities with a VDJ recombination model fitted to out-of-frame rearrangements, and checked the results against IGoR. In a later analysis, hypergeometric tests were used to score TCR-TCR, TCR-HLA and TCR-CMV co-occurrence, with a repertoire-size bias correction applied to TCR pairs. To estimate false discovery rates, a later analysis permuted the HLA or CMV assignments 20 times. In a later analysis, co-occurring TCRs were grouped using DBSCAN, with TCRdist sequence similarity added in when clustering inside HLA-allele-positive subsets. For co-occurrence clustering, repertoires with fewer than 30,000 or more than 120,000 public chains were excluded, along with a handful of repertoires with anomalous nucleotide sharing. TCRdb stores this immuneACCESS table with in-frame sequences only. Part of the clones is absent; in the studies checked, under half of the shortfall reflects unresolved V genes, and no reason is known for the rest. That table furnishes V, J and clone size, whereas the DNA furnished D and trimming. The sample includes some 150,000 clones, with under 75% observed a single time. Clones ranked in the top ten supply around 7.1% of the sample.

This clone was picked up one time. Which antigen it targets is not known. No much larger clone is present one base from it, and per-base qualities are unavailable. The cohort consisted of 600 to 750 healthy bone marrow donors. At the time of sampling, all cohort members were nominally healthy, though unrecorded immune exposures were likely present. The donor tested CMV seropositive, placing the donor among the 290 or so seropositive members of the cohort. A peripheral blood sample was collected from each donor, and TCR beta sequencing was performed on peripheral blood mononuclear cells. Genomic DNA extraction from the blood cell samples was performed with the Qiagen DNeasy Blood Extraction Kit. Overall study outcomes, separate from this receptor: The authors suggested that the approach could potentially be extended to other disease states and immunological phenotypes. The sequencing pipeline was judged likely to have produced a cluster of highly shared sequence variants as a technical artifact. HLA typing was unavailable for some donors at each locus, so association tests used only the typed subset. In a later analysis, HLA-associated TCR beta chains showed more clonal expansion and lower generation probabilities than non-associated chains that were equally common. At a false discovery rate of 0.05, a later analysis linked fewer than 20,000 TCR beta sequences to specific HLA alleles. V-gene and J-gene trimming of TCR beta chains was associated with a missense DCLRE1C variant in a later genetic analysis, and the association was replicated in an independent cohort. The study gave a list of 150 to 200 TCR beta chains associated with cytomegalovirus. In an earlier analysis of some 640 of the donors, most TCR beta V segments were observed in productive rearrangements about 90% or about 30% of the time, broadly matching IMGT annotations. Compared with the 666-donor mean, donors in an Asian-associated ancestry cluster had fewer N-insertions in productive TCRs, according to a later genetic analysis. Some IMGT-functional V segments, including TRBV6-2 and TRBV6-3, could not be distinguished by the 87-base-pair reads and were therefore excluded. Several of the top co-occurrence clusters appeared to be linked to parvovirus B19, influenza, CMV and Epstein-Barr virus, according to a later analysis. A further reported finding was that TCR beta sequences accurately predicted the HLA-A and HLA-B alleles for most subjects in the first cohort. Only TCR beta chains were sequenced in this cohort, and the absence of alpha or paired-chain data limited detectable features. Strong co-occurrence of HLA alleles, especially DR and DQ, made assigning TCR associations to individual alleles difficult. Most TCR sequences were seen in very few donors, while some public TCRs were found in many individuals. A few of the identified cytomegalovirus-associated TCR beta chains were confirmed in vitro to be specific for cytomegalovirus antigens. In both the original and validation cohorts, the classifier was reported to diagnose cytomegalovirus status with high specificity and sensitivity. Because counts were too low, 15 to 20 rarely observed V segments, including chromosome 9 orphons, were excluded from the earlier analysis of 587 of the donors. For the cohort, immune exposure information was limited to CMV serostatus. Roughly uniform sequencing depth across donors was assumed in presence/absence analyses, although this assumption may not hold. Linkage disequilibrium might explain the correlated functional status among segregating V segments, but an unknown experimental factor could not be ruled out. According to a later analysis, TCR association rates differed among HLA loci, with DRB1 alleles showing the most associated TCRs and HLA-C alleles showing the fewest. Most CMV-associated TCR beta chains appeared to be HLA-restricted in a later analysis, and the HLA associations seemed to be driven largely by CMV exposure.

Sequenced input: PBMCs. The receptor was derived from a woman aged 60 to 75 in good health and CMV-seropositive. The chain joins TRBV7-3 to TRBJ2-3; 7 matching bases give a weak D call of TRBD1. The DNA sequence follows: TGTGCCAGCAGCTTAACGGCGGGACAGCCGAGCACAGATACGCAGTATTTT. This translates into CASSLTAGQPSTDTQYF.